The 28 T cell receptor beta chains given below trace back to one sample, sequenced in a study of blood T cell repertoires in COVID-19. The protocol was immunoSEQ multiplex PCR, while the TCRdb copy is restricted to in-frame clones and leaves out a portion. The table shows over 200,000 clones, with 85% to 90% occurring only once. The source material was peripheral blood. The receptors derive from a man aged 25-40 years with COVID-19, enrolled during active disease.

The count of this clone is one. This rearrangement joins TRBV20-1 to TRBJ2-3, with D perhaps TRBD1 (6 bases). The V gene lost 3 bases and the J gene lost 4 bases, with 14 bases spanning the gap. The CDR3 is made up of 14 amino acids. From germline, CDR1 is DFQATT and CDR2 SNEGSKA (reference sequence). The CDR3 coding sequence is TGCAGTGCTAGTGGCAGGGGCGTCGCAGATACGCAGTATTTT. It is translated as CSASGRGVADTQYF.

The V call is TRBV28, the J call TRBJ1-5; no clear D gene. Germline values: CDR1 MDHEN, CDR2 SYDVKM. V was pared by 2 bases and J by 4 bases, with 12 bases between. This CDR3 contains 15 residues. The CDR3 loop reads CASSLLRHVNQPQHF. The CDR3 DNA reads TGTGCCAGCAGTTTACTAAGACACGTGAATCAGCCCCAGCATTTT. Full variable domain (remainder filled in from reference TRBV28 and TRBJ1-5): DVKVTQSSRYLVKRTGEKVFLECVQDMDHENMFWYRQDPGLGLRLIYFSYDVKMKEKGDIPEGYSVSREKKERFSLILESASTNQTSMYLCASSLLRHVNQPQHFGDGTRLSIL.

The chain combines TRBV9 with TRBJ2-2, with a tentative D call TRBD2 (6 bases). V was cut by 6 bases and J by 1 base, with 7 bases left in between. CDR1 is SGDLS, CDR2 YYNGEE, per germline. CDR3 length: 13 residues. The CDR3 DNA sequence: TGTGCCAGCAAGGAGGGGAACACCGGGGAGCTGTTTTTT. Translating it yields CASKEGNTGELFF.

V and J are TRBV7-3 and TRBJ2-2, with TRBD2 matching over 14 bases. Unmatched junction bases numbered 2, after V lost 3 bases and J lost 2 bases. This CDR3 has 17 amino acids. Germline values: CDR1 SGHTA, CDR2 FQGTGA. CDR3 bases: TGTGCCAGCAGCTTGGGACTAGCGGGAGCTAACACCGGGGAGCTGTTTTTT. This encodes CASSLGLAGANTGELFF.

Notes on this clone: This sample also contains other DNA sequences that code for the same CDR3. The V call is TRBV6-1, the J call TRBJ2-7; TRBD1 is a possible D gene (6 bases). Germline CDR1 reads MNHNS; CDR2 reads SASEGT. V lost 2 bases and J 4 bases, leaving 9 bases between the germline ends. The CDR3 is made up of 13 amino acids. The CDR3 loop reads CASSEQGGYEQYF. CDR3 DNA sequence: TGTGCCAGCAGTGAACAAGGGGGTTACGAGCAGTACTTC.

The chain has TRBV7-8 and TRBJ2-7; D remains ambiguous. CDR1 is SGHVS, CDR2 FQNEAQ, per germline. The CDR3 loop spans 14 amino acids. Trimming took off 2 bases at V and 1 base at J, with 9 bases between the two ends. This chain's CDR3 is CASSLLFGSYEQYF. The CDR3 DNA reads as TGTGCCAGCAGCTTACTTTTCGGTTCCTACGAGCAGTACTTC.

J is TRBJ2-1 and V is TRBV7-2; TRBD2 matches at 13 bases. Trimming cost V 0 bases and J 8 bases; bases outside gene matches: 4. The CDR3 runs 16 residues. From germline, CDR1 is SGHTA and CDR2 FQGNSA. The CDR3 DNA is TGTGCCAGCAGCTTAGCCGGGACTAGCGGGGTAGATGAGCAGTTCTTC. It translates to CASSLAGTSGVDEQFF.

The J gene is TRBJ1-4, the V gene TRBV5-1, with 9 bases fitting TRBD1. Germline lookup yields CDR1 SGHRS and CDR2 YFSETQ. V was pared by 0 bases and J by 5 bases, with 2 bases of the junction left unmatched. The CDR3 is made up of 15 amino acids. CDR3 DNA: TGCGCCAGCAGCTTGGCAGGACAGGGGAATGAAAAACTGTTTTTT. As protein: CASSLAGQGNEKLFF.

This chain connects TRBV29-1 to TRBJ2-2; TRBD1 matches 7 bases. The germline V gene has CDR1 SQVTM and CDR2 ANQGSEA. V shed 7 bases, J shed 6 bases, and the junction held 8 bases outside the gene matches. The CDR3 is 13 amino acids. In DNA, the CDR3 is TGCAGCGGCCGACAGGGAGAGGCCGGGGAGCTGTTTTTT. It codes for CSGRQGEAGELFF.

Only a few counts were recorded for this clone. The chain employs TRBV2 and TRBJ1-5; 7 bases fit TRBD1. Germline lookup yields CDR1 SNHLY and CDR2 FYNNEI. This CDR3 contains 14 residues. The trim removed 5 bases at V and 2 bases at J, leaving 3 bases unmatched. CDR3 nucleotides: TGTGCCAGCAGTCCCGGACAGGGCAATCAGCCCCAGCATTTT. Translating gives CASSPGQGNQPQHF.

In DNA, the CDR3 is TGTGCCACCAGTGTCCCGGGAAGCACCGGGGAGCTGTTTTTT. It codes for CATSVPGSTGELFF. The rearrangement uses TRBV24-1 and TRBJ2-2, with D perhaps TRBD2 (5 bases). The length of the CDR3 is 14 residues. Germline V gene lookup returns CDR1 KGHDR and CDR2 SFDVKD. Trimming cost V 5 bases and J 4 bases, with 10 bases left between them.

This chain's CDR3 is CASSPRENPRGSYEQYF. CDR3 DNA: TGTGCCAGCAGCCCCCGCGAGAATCCCAGGGGCTCCTACGAGCAGTACTTC. The rearrangement links TRBV9 to TRBJ2-7; D might be TRBD1 (6 bases). Trimming removed 4 bases from V and 0 bases from J, with 20 bases in between. There are 17 residues in the CDR3. The germline V gene has CDR1 SGDLS and CDR2 YYNGEE.

V gene TRBV24-1 combines with J gene TRBJ2-5; 9 nucleotides align to TRBD1. Unmatched junction bases numbered 8, after V lost 2 bases and J lost 5 bases. This CDR3 is 16 amino acids long. The germline V gene encodes CDR1 KGHDR and CDR2 SFDVKD. CDR3 DNA sequence: TGTGCCACCAGTGATTGGGGGACAGGGACGGGGGAGACCCAGTACTTC. As protein: CATSDWGTGTGETQYF.

V is TRBV6-5 and J is TRBJ1-1; TRBD1 matches at 9 bases. Looked up from germline, CDR1 is MNHEY and CDR2 is SVGAGI. The CDR3 extends over 16 amino acids. V lost 0 bases, J lost 3 bases, and 5 bases stayed unmatched. CDR3 sequence reads: CASSYSDRGADTEAFF. The CDR3 coding sequence is TGTGCCAGCAGTTACTCTGACAGGGGGGCGGACACTGAAGCTTTCTTT.

The V and J genes are TRBV5-5 and TRBJ1-2; D unresolved. Trimming stripped 3 bases from V and 7 bases from J, with 16 bases between. In germline, CDR1 is SGHKS, CDR2 YYEKEE (reference sequence). The CDR3 runs 14 residues. This chain's CDR3 is CASSSGTEGLGYTF. CDR3 nucleotide sequence: TGTGCCAGCAGCTCGGGCACAGAGGGTCTTGGCTACACCTTC.

This chain connects TRBV6-2 or TRBV6-3 to TRBJ1-5; perhaps TRBD1 as D (5 bases). Trimming stripped 2 bases from V and 6 bases from J, with 5 bases between. This CDR3 has 12 amino acids. Germline values: CDR1 MNHEY, CDR2 SVGEGT. CDR3 coding DNA: TGTGCCAGCAGTTACACAGGTCAGCCCCAGCATTTT. Translation gives CASSYTGQPQHF.

The chain recombines TRBV15 with TRBJ1-6; no clear D gene. CDR3 length: 16 residues. The germline V gene has CDR1 LNHNV and CDR2 YYDKDF (reference sequence). The ends were cut back, 2 bases at V and 6 bases at J, with 14 bases in the middle. This chain's CDR3 is CATSRQVHSSNSPLHF. The CDR3 nucleotides read TGTGCCACCAGCAGACAGGTTCACTCGTCTAATTCACCCCTCCACTTT.

The chain combines TRBV9 with TRBJ1-6; D ambiguous. V lost 2 bases and J 10 bases, leaving 16 bases between the germline ends. Germline assignment: CDR1 SGDLS and CDR2 YYNGEE. The CDR3 length is 15 residues. As DNA, the CDR3 is TGTGCCAGCAGCGTCCTACCTCAAGCGTCGTCACCCCTCCACTTT. Protein: CASSVLPQASSPLHF.

J is TRBJ1-1 and V is TRBV5-1; D may be TRBD1 (5 bases). Trimming pared 4 bases from V and 0 bases from J, leaving 10 bases between. Germline V gene lookup returns CDR1 SGHRS and CDR2 YFSETQ. The CDR3 runs 14 residues. CDR3 amino acids: CASSPGGVNTEAFF. DNA of the CDR3: TGCGCCAGCAGCCCCGGAGGGGTGAACACTGAAGCTTTCTTT.

This clone was recorded once. This chain uses TRBV11-2 with TRBJ1-3, with a weak D call TRBD1 (5 bases). Germline V CDR1 and CDR2: SGHAT, FQNNGV. The CDR3 consists of 16 residues. V lost 1 base and J 4 bases, leaving 14 bases between the germline ends. CDR3 amino acids: CASSLVFTGFGNTIYF. For the CDR3, the DNA is TGTGCCAGCAGCTTAGTTTTCACAGGATTCGGAAACACCATATATTTT.

The chain uses TRBV4-3 and TRBJ1-6; 7 bases align to TRBD1. This CDR3 region has 16 residues. V gave up 0 bases and J gave up 8 bases; unmatched junction bases: 7. Germline V gene lookup returns CDR1 LGHNA and CDR2 YSLEER. CDR3 protein: CASSQDGGTAHSPLHF. CDR3 bases: TGCGCCAGCAGCCAAGATGGAGGGACAGCTCATTCACCCCTCCACTTT.

The rearrangement joins TRBV28 to TRBJ2-1; 8 nucleotides match TRBD2. This CDR3 is built from 19 residues. Germline CDR1 is MDHEN and CDR2 is SYDVKM. The junction had 16 bases not matched to a gene; V was cut back by 6 bases and J by 0 bases. CDR3 sequence reads: CASSLPLTSAQSSYNEQFF. The CDR3 DNA reads as TGTGCCAGCAGCCTACCCTTGACTAGCGCCCAGAGCTCCTACAATGAGCAGTTCTTC.

The genes are TRBV7-2 and TRBJ1-2, with 9 bases matching TRBD1. CDR1 and CDR2 (germline): SGHTA, FQGNSA. The ends lost 3 bases at V and 3 bases at J; junction bases unmatched: 11. This CDR3 spans 17 amino acids. CDR3 residues: CASSFPVAGQGHYGYTF. For the CDR3, the DNA is TGTGCCAGCAGCTTTCCCGTTGCTGGACAGGGGCACTATGGCTACACCTTC.

The rearrangement joins TRBV19 to TRBJ2-1, with D unresolved. CDR1 and CDR2 (germline): LNHDA, SQIVND (reference sequence). V was clipped by 6 bases and J by 2 bases, with 11 bases between them. The CDR3 spans 14 residues. The CDR3 loop is CASRKFPAYNEQFF. The CDR3 coding sequence is TGTGCCAGTAGAAAATTTCCAGCCTACAATGAGCAGTTCTTC.

This chain joins TRBV7-2 and TRBJ2-5; 8 bases are shared with TRBD1. V dropped 4 bases and J dropped 2; count of bases not matched to a gene: 6. Looked up from germline, CDR1 is SGHTA and CDR2 is FQGNSA. The length of the CDR3 is 15 residues. The CDR3 reads CASSSRTGQQETQYF. CDR3 nucleotides: TGTGCCAGCAGCTCGCGGACAGGGCAACAAGAGACCCAGTACTTC.

About this clone: An end of the junction does not agree with germline; a read error may underlie this. This sequence joins TRBV5-1 and TRBJ2-1; 14 nucleotides align to TRBD2. Germline assignment: CDR1 SGHRS and CDR2 YFSETQ. This CDR3 spans 17 amino acids. CDR3 nucleotide sequence: TGCGCCAGCACCTTGACCTCAGGACTAGCGGGGGGCAATGAGCAGTTCTTC. Its translation: CASTLTSGLAGGNEQFF.

This sequence joins TRBV7-2 and TRBJ2-3, with 8 bases fitting TRBD1. This CDR3 spans 14 amino acids. Unmatched junction bases numbered 2, after V lost 4 bases and J lost 2 bases. Germline V gene lookup returns CDR1 SGHTA and CDR2 FQGNSA. This CDR3 reads CASSWGQVTDTQYF. CDR3 sequence (DNA): TGTGCCAGCAGCTGGGGACAGGTCACAGATACGCAGTATTTT.

The chain employs TRBV18 and TRBJ1-1; a weak D match, TRBD1 (6 bases). Germline V gene data show CDR1 as KGHSH and CDR2 as LQKENI. V lost 5 bases and J 6 bases, leaving 16 bases between the germline ends. The CDR3 covers 14 residues. CDR3 sequence: CASSSETGLAEAFF. CDR3 DNA: TGTGCCAGCTCATCAGAAACAGGGTTGGCTGAAGCTTTCTTT.